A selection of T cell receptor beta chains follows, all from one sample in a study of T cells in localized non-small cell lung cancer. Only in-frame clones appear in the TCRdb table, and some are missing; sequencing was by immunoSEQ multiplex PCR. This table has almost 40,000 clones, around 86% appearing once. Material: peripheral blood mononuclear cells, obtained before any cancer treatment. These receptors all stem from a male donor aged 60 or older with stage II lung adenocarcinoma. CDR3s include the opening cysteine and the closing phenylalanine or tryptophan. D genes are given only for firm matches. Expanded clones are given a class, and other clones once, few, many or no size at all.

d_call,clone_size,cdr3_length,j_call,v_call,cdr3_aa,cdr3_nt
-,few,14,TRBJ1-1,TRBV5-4,CASSLESSGSEAFF,TGTGCCAGCAGCTTGGAGTCTTCAGGTTCTGAAGCTTTCTTT
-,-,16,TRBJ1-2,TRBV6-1,CASSEWGRPQVYGYTF,TGTGCCAGCAGTGAGTGGGGCAGGCCTCAGGTCTATGGCTACACCTTC
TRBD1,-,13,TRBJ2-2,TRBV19,CASSPTGAGELFF,TGTGCCAGTAGCCCGACAGGGGCCGGGGAGCTGTTTTTT
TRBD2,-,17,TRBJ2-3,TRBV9,CASSSGAGGPNTDTQYF,TGTGCCAGCAGCTCCGGAGCGGGAGGGCCCAACACAGATACGCAGTATTTT
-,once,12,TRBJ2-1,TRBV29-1,CSVEITRSEQFF,TGCAGCGTTGAAATAACTAGGAGTGAGCAGTTCTTC
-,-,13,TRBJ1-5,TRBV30,CAWSAGTGQPQHF,TGTGCCTGGAGTGCTGGGACCGGTCAGCCCCAGCATTTT
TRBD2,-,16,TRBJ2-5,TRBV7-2,CASSPTSGRAGETQYF,TGTGCCAGCAGCCCCACTAGCGGGAGGGCCGGGGAGACCCAGTACTTC
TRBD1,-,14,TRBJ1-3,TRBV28,CAAQGGGSGNTIYF,TGTGCCGCACAGGGGGGAGGCTCTGGAAACACCATATATTTT
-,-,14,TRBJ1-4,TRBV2,CASRLAKRNEKLFF,TGTGCCAGCAGGCTAGCGAAACGTAATGAAAAACTGTTTTTT
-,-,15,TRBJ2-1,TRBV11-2,CASSFRSSSYNEQFF,TGTGCCAGCAGCTTTAGGTCAAGCTCCTACAATGAGCAGTTCTTC
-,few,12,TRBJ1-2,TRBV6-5,CASSTGLSGYTF,TGTGCCAGCAGTACCGGACTTAGCGGCTACACCTTC
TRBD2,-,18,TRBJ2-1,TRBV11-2,CASSLDAGNLAVYNEQFF,TGTGCCAGCAGCTTAGACGCGGGTAATCTAGCGGTCTACAATGAGCAGTTCTTC
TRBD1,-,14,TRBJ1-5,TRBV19,CASSIGTGNQPQHF,TGTGCCAGTAGTATAGGGACAGGGAATCAGCCCCAGCATTTT
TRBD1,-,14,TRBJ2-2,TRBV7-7,CASSSGQGYGELFF,TGTGCCAGCAGCTCGGGACAGGGGTACGGGGAGCTGTTTTTT
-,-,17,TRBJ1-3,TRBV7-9,CASSLSSRGGAGNTIYF,TGTGCCAGCAGCTTATCAAGCCGGGGCGGGGCGGGAAACACCATATATTTT
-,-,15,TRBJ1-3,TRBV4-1,CASSQAQGIGNTIYF,TGCGCCAGCAGCCAAGCGCAGGGTATAGGAAACACCATATATTTT
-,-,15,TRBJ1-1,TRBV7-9,CASSPLPQANTEAFF,TGTGCCAGCAGCCCCCTCCCCCAGGCGAACACTGAAGCTTTCTTT
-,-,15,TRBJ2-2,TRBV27,CASSRAGHSTGELFF,TGTGCCAGCAGTCGGGCGGGGCATAGCACCGGGGAGCTGTTTTTT
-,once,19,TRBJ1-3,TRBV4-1,CASSQERTATFSSGNTIYF,TGCGCCAGCAGCCAAGAAAGGACAGCGACCTTTAGCTCTGGAAACACCATATATTTT
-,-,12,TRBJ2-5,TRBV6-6,CASSRSRETQYF,TGTGCCAGCAGCCGTAGTCGAGAGACCCAGTACTTC
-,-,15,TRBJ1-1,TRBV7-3,CASSASQLMNTEAFF,TGTGCCAGCAGCGCCTCACAGCTCATGAACACTGAAGCTTTCTTT
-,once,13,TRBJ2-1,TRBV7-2,CASSLATVRGQFF,TGTGCCAGCAGCTTAGCGACAGTCCGGGGGCAGTTCTTC
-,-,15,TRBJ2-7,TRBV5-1,CASSSRGDSGGEQYF,TGCGCCAGCAGCTCTCGTGGGGACTCAGGGGGCGAGCAGTACTTC
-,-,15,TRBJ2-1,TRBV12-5,CASGLVHGGLSEQFF,TGTGCTAGTGGTTTGGTACACGGTGGGTTAAGTGAGCAGTTCTTC
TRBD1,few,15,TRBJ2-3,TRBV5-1,CASSLTGGDGNTQYF,TGCGCCAGCAGCTTGACAGGGGGCGATGGAAATACGCAGTATTTT
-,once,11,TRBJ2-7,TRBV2,CASREWLGQYF,TGTGCCAGCAGGGAGTGGTTAGGGCAGTACTTC